The 27 T cell receptor beta chains listed next were all sequenced from one sample in a study of chemoradiotherapy in HPV16-positive cancers. Sequenced by immunoSEQ multiplex PCR; TCRdb stores in-frame clones only, minus some. The sample yields about 9,200 clones, approximately 77% seen once. The sample was tumor tissue, taken from a patient who underwent chemoradiotherapy. The receptors derive from a human donor with HPV-associated anogenital cancer.

In nucleotides, the CDR3 is TGTGCCAGCAGCTTATCCCTACTGGCGGGAGGGCCGGACACCGGGGAGCTGTTTTTT. Translating it yields CASSLSLLAGGPDTGELFF. J is TRBJ2-2 and V is TRBV7-6, with 9 bases identical to TRBD2. There are 19 residues in the CDR3. V gave up 2 bases and J gave up 3 bases; unmatched junction bases: 13. CDR1 SGHVS and CDR2 FNYEAQ come from the germline V gene.

The chain recombines TRBV5-6 with TRBJ2-3, with D unclear. The CDR3 runs to 13 residues. The germline V gene encodes CDR1 SGHDT and CDR2 YYEEEE. Between the trimmed V and J ends, which lost 1 base and 2 bases, there was a span of 5 bases. CDR3 sequence reads: CASSLTVTDTQYF. The DNA of the CDR3 is TGTGCCAGCAGCTTGACTGTCACAGATACGCAGTATTTT.

The gene calls are TRBV5-6 and TRBJ2-3, with D tentatively TRBD2 (5 bases). The germline gives CDR1 SGHDT, CDR2 YYEEEE. CDR3 length equals 15 residues. The ends were cut back, 0 bases at V and 5 bases at J, with 13 bases in the middle. CDR3 sequence reads: CASSLVARTIDTQYF. CDR3 DNA: TGTGCCAGCAGCTTGGTAGCGCGCACAATAGATACGCAGTATTTT.

V and J are TRBV9 and TRBJ2-5; 7 bases are a match to TRBD2. J gave up 1 base and V 3 bases, and 6 bases lay outside the gene matches. The CDR3 length is 15 residues. The V gene's germline CDR1 is SGDLS and CDR2 YYNGEE. In nucleotides, the CDR3 is TGTGCCAGCAGCGAGGGGTCTAGCGGCCAAGAGACCCAGTACTTC. It encodes CASSEGSSGQETQYF.

The chain joins TRBV28 to TRBJ2-7; tentative D call: TRBD1 (6 bases). The CDR3 has 13 residues. The ends were cut back, 7 bases at V and 0 bases at J, with 10 bases in the middle. CDR1 is MDHEN, CDR2 SYDVKM, per germline. The CDR3 reads CASKGGNSYEQYV. DNA for the CDR3: TGTGCCAGCAAAGGGGGTAACTCCTACGAGCAGTACGTC.

CDR3 sequence: CASKLISGGHSNQPQHF. The CDR3, as DNA: TGTGCCAGTAAGCTTATCTCGGGCGGTCATAGCAATCAGCCCCAGCATTTT. The rearrangement uses TRBV19 and TRBJ1-5; no firm D call. Germline CDR1 is LNHDA and CDR2 is SQIVND (reference sequence). The CDR3 sequence is 17 residues long. V lost 7 bases and J lost 0, with 19 bases in between.

This rearrangement joins TRBV7-2 to TRBJ2-3; D unresolved. Germline V CDR1 and CDR2: SGHTA, FQGNSA. This CDR3 spans 14 amino acids. V was cut by 0 bases and J by 5 bases, with 9 bases left in between. The CDR3 loop is CASSLALLGDTQYF. The CDR3 nucleotides are TGTGCCAGCAGCTTAGCGCTACTGGGAGATACGCAGTATTTT.

This clone occurred once. The chain links TRBV27 to TRBJ1-2, with D possibly matching TRBD1 (5 bases). Germline-derived CDR1 and CDR2 are MNHEY and SMNVEV (reference sequence). CDR3 length: 12 residues. V was shortened by 6 bases and J by 4 bases, with 9 bases between the two germline ends. The CDR3 here is CASRDRSYGYTF. CDR3 DNA sequence: TGTGCCAGCAGAGACAGATCCTATGGCTACACCTTC.

This chain links TRBV7-9 with TRBJ2-1, with D possibly being TRBD2 (6 bases). Per germline, CDR1 SEHNR and CDR2 FQNEAQ (reference sequence). The V and J ends lost 5 bases and 4 bases respectively, with 21 bases between them. The CDR3 is 17 residues long. The CDR3 DNA sequence: TGTGCCAGCAGCACGTACCGGGACCTAAGCGGGTACAATGAGCAGTTCTTC. Amino acids: CASSTYRDLSGYNEQFF. Filled out from reference TRBV7-9 and TRBJ2-1, the complete variable domain reads DTGVSQNPRHKITKRGQNVTFRCDPISEHNRLYWYRQTLGQGPEFLTYFQNEAQLEKSRLLSDRFSAERPKGSFSTLEIQRTEQGDSAMYLCASSTYRDLSGYNEQFFGPGTRLTVL.

V and J are TRBV15 and TRBJ1-1, with TRBD1 matching over 7 bases. Per the germline V gene, CDR1 is LNHNV and CDR2 is YYDKDF (reference sequence). The CDR3 has 15 amino acids. V lost 3 bases to trimming and J lost 0 bases; unmatched junction nucleotides: 4. The CDR3 DNA is TGTGCCACCAGCAGGGGGACAGCGATGAACACTGAAGCTTTCTTT. Translating gives CATSRGTAMNTEAFF.

The genes are TRBV27 and TRBJ2-2; D remains unclear. CDR3 length: 15 residues. Germline CDR1 reads MNHEY; CDR2 reads SMNVEV (reference sequence). Trimming took off 4 bases at V and 2 bases at J, with 11 bases between the two ends. The CDR3 spells CASSWGTVNTGELFF. CDR3 nucleotide sequence: TGTGCCAGCAGTTGGGGTACGGTCAACACCGGGGAGCTGTTTTTT.

This CDR3 reads CASSSGTGTNTGELFF. DNA of the CDR3: TGTGCCAGCAGCTCCGGGACAGGGACGAACACCGGGGAGCTGTTTTTT. This sequence joins TRBV5-8 and TRBJ2-2; the match to TRBD1 covers 9 bases. The length of the CDR3 is 16 residues. CDR1 is SGHTS and CDR2 is YDEGEE in the germline V gene. V shed 3 bases, J shed 0 bases, and the junction held 3 bases outside the gene matches. The variable domain in full, with the rest retrieved from reference TRBV5-8 and TRBJ2-2, is EAGVTQSPTHLIKTRGQQATLRCSPISGHTSVYWYQQALGLGLQFLLWYDEGEERNRGNFPPRFSGRQFPNYSSELNVNALELEDSALYLCASSSGTGTNTGELFFGEGSRLTVL.

The V call is TRBV27, the J call TRBJ1-4, with no clear D. The V gene lost 6 bases and the J gene lost 0 bases, with 11 bases spanning the gap. The V gene's germline CDR1 is MNHEY and CDR2 SMNVEV (reference sequence). CDR3 length: 15 amino acids. CDR3 residues: CASSFFPATNEKLFF. Here the CDR3 DNA reads TGTGCCAGCAGCTTCTTCCCAGCAACTAATGAAAAACTGTTTTTT.

The genes are TRBV6-6 and TRBJ2-7; no clear D. Germline-derived CDR1 and CDR2 are MNHNY and SVGAGI (reference sequence). V was clipped by 1 base and J by 5 bases, with 15 bases between them. This CDR3 spans 15 amino acids. CDR3 in DNA: TGTGCCAGCAGTTACTTGGACGGGTCTGGGAACGAGCAGTACGTC. This gives the protein CASSYLDGSGNEQYV.

The chain joins TRBV5-4 to TRBJ2-3; 9 bases agree with TRBD1. V trimming: 5 bases; J trimming: 4 bases; junction bases outside the gene matches: 8. The CDR3 is 15 amino acids. In germline, CDR1 is SGHNT, CDR2 YYREEE (reference sequence). The CDR3 coding sequence is TGTGCCAGCAGAATTCCGGGACAGGGTGCAGATACGCAGTATTTT. It translates to CASRIPGQGADTQYF.

This clone showed up just a few times. This rearrangement joins TRBV7-9 to TRBJ1-2; 7 nucleotides line up with TRBD1. Per germline, CDR1 SEHNR and CDR2 FQNEAQ (reference sequence). V shed 6 bases, J shed 4 bases, and the junction held 5 bases outside the gene matches. The CDR3 extends over 13 amino acids. Here the CDR3 reads CASREGQAYGYTF. Here the CDR3 DNA reads TGTGCCAGCAGGGAAGGACAGGCCTATGGCTACACCTTC.

The chain couples TRBV7-2 to TRBJ2-5; no clear D. There are 13 residues in the CDR3. V lost 0 bases to trimming and J lost 4 bases, with 6 bases between them. Looked up from germline, CDR1 is SGHTA and CDR2 is FQGNSA. The CDR3 loop reads CASSLARGETQYF. For the CDR3, the DNA is TGTGCCAGCAGCTTAGCGCGCGGAGAGACCCAGTACTTC.

The chain links TRBV5-6 to TRBJ2-7; 13 nucleotides agree with TRBD2. From germline, CDR1 is SGHDT and CDR2 YYEEEE. V dropped 4 bases and J dropped 3; count of bases not matched to a gene: 7. The CDR3 is 16 amino acids. CDR3 protein: CASSLLAGGTLYEQYF. CDR3 sequence (DNA): TGTGCCAGCAGCCTACTAGCGGGAGGGACCCTCTACGAGCAGTACTTC.

The chain uses TRBV6-1 and TRBJ1-5; no reliable D call. V lost 2 bases to trimming and J lost 1 base, with 6 bases between them. The germline V gene encodes CDR1 MNHNS and CDR2 SASEGT. The CDR3 runs 14 residues. The CDR3 DNA follows: TGTGCCAGCAGTGAACGAGGGAGCAATCAGCCCCAGCATTTT. It yields the protein CASSERGSNQPQHF.

V and J are TRBV6-5 and TRBJ1-1; D unclear. Trimming left V 0 bases short and J 1 base short, with 6 bases between. CDR1 is MNHEY, CDR2 SVGAGI, per germline. The CDR3 sequence is 14 residues long. The CDR3 DNA follows: TGTGCCAGCAGTTACTCGACTGGGAACACTGAAGCTTTCTTT. It translates to CASSYSTGNTEAFF.

This clone occurred a few times. The chain couples TRBV19 to TRBJ1-5; D gene unclear. This CDR3 spans 12 amino acids. The V and J ends lost 7 bases and 2 bases respectively, with 6 bases between them. In germline, CDR1 is LNHDA, CDR2 SQIVND (reference sequence). CDR3 loop: CASNLGNQPQHF. The CDR3 region has the DNA TGTGCCAGTAATTTGGGCAATCAGCCCCAGCATTTT.

This rearrangement joins TRBV4-3 to TRBJ2-3; 8 bases are a match to TRBD1. The CDR3 consists of 15 residues. V dropped 4 bases and J dropped 2; count of bases not matched to a gene: 5. Per the germline V gene, CDR1 is LGHNA and CDR2 is YSLEER. The CDR3 region is CASSPTGQDTDTQYF. CDR3 bases: TGCGCCAGCAGCCCCACGGGACAGGACACAGATACGCAGTATTTT.

J is TRBJ2-7 and V is TRBV5-1, with 8 bases aligning to TRBD1. J was trimmed by 3 bases and V by 2 bases; bases with no gene match: 7. Germline-derived CDR1 and CDR2 are SGHRS and YFSETQ. The CDR3 extends over 15 amino acids. The CDR3 loop is CASSLQGGSSYEQYV. The CDR3 DNA reads TGCGCCAGCAGCTTACAGGGGGGCTCTAGCTACGAGCAGTACGTC.

The chain is built from TRBV6-1 and TRBJ2-7; 9 bases fit TRBD1. The germline CDR1 and CDR2 sequences are MNHNS and SASEGT. The V segment lost 4 bases and the J segment 6 bases; nucleotides outside the gene matches: 19. This CDR3 contains 18 residues. The CDR3 bases are TGTGCCAGCAGTGTCTCGGGACAGGGATTAAAAGATTGGCGCGAGCAGTACTTC. Encoded protein: CASSVSGQGLKDWREQYF.

V is TRBV7-7 and J is TRBJ2-1, with D tentatively TRBD2 (5 bases). Trimming pared 4 bases from V and 8 bases from J, leaving 12 bases between. The germline CDR1 and CDR2 sequences are SSHAT and FNYEAQ (reference sequence). The CDR3 consists of 13 residues. CDR3 amino acids: CASSSNPGYEQFF. In DNA, the CDR3 is TGTGCCAGCAGCTCTAACCCGGGGTATGAGCAGTTCTTC.

This chain connects TRBV5-4 to TRBJ2-6; D unresolved. The CDR3 covers 14 residues. Looked up from germline, CDR1 is SGHNT and CDR2 is YYREEE (reference sequence). The germline V and J ends were trimmed by 4 bases and 4 bases, with 9 bases remaining between them. The CDR3 coding sequence is TGTGCCAGCAGCCCCGTACGAGGGGCCAACGTCCTGACTTTC. Its protein is CASSPVRGANVLTF.

The chain recombines TRBV6-5 with TRBJ1-1, with D possibly TRBD1 on 5 matching bases. V lost 3 bases, J lost 1 base, and 6 bases lay in between. The CDR3 is 13 amino acids. Germline CDR1 MNHEY, CDR2 SVGAGI. This CDR3 is CASSYTGNTEAFF. Written as DNA, the CDR3 is TGTGCCAGCAGTTATACAGGGAACACTGAAGCTTTCTTT.